This TCR beta chain was recorded in a study of beta chain features in type 1 diabetes. The study's findings and limits: More deletions and fewer insertions at VDJ junctions were seen in type 1 diabetes patients. Shorter templates may be favored by PCR, equally so in patients and controls. Significant though moderate, a shortening of TCRB CDR3s appeared in all four CD4+ subsets of Type 1 diabetes patients. Any HLA type influence on TCRB rearrangement was left unresolved here.

Over 95% purity was reached by all sorted populations. From germline, CDR1 is MNHEY and CDR2 SVGAGI. V lost 9 bases to trimming and J lost 10 bases, with 13 bases between them. The CDR3 sequence is 11 residues long. The investigators reverse transcribed all of the isolated RNA, so they sequenced expressed TCRB transcripts. Produced via immunoSEQ multiplex PCR; TCRdb's table is partial and in-frame only. The sample holds a few hundred thousand clones, around 10% seen once. This clone occurred a few times. Its target is not known. This TCR was recovered from a man aged 25-45 years with type 1 diabetes. The V call is TRBV6-5, the J call TRBJ2-1; D remains ambiguous. Sequenced: central memory CD4+ T cells from blood. The CDR3 nucleotides are TGTGCCAGTCGATATTTCGGGGAGCAGTTCTTC. Its protein is CASRYFGEQFF.